Listed below are T cell receptor beta chains from one sample, sequenced in a study of CD8+ T cells in alopecia areata. Sequencing used immunoSEQ multiplex PCR; TCRdb keeps in-frame clones, though not all of them. Here the sample spans around 250,000 clones, less than 80% being singletons. Sequencing used CD4+ T cells sorted from blood, obtained at week 0. These receptors were obtained from a human donor with alopecia areata. The CDR3 runs from the conserved cysteine through the conserved F or W. D genes are given only for firm matches. Rows give clone size only sometimes, using once, few, many, or a class for an expanded clone.

abundance: .
v_gene: TRBV4-1
j_gene: TRBJ2-1
d_gene: .
CDR3aa: CASSPFGGVDEQFF
CDR3nt: TGCGCCAGCAGCCCCTTCGGGGGCGTGGATGAGCAGTTCTTC

abundance: .
v_gene: TRBV29-1
j_gene: TRBJ2-5
d_gene: .
CDR3aa: CSVAGPEKETQYF
CDR3nt: TGCAGCGTTGCGGGGCCCGAGAAAGAGACCCAGTACTTC

abundance: .
v_gene: TRBV29-1
j_gene: TRBJ1-1
d_gene: .
CDR3aa: CSADTMNTEAFF
CDR3nt: TGCAGCGCCGATACAATGAACACTGAAGCTTTCTTT

abundance: .
v_gene: TRBV30
j_gene: TRBJ2-7
d_gene: TRBD1
CDR3aa: CAWSAGGSSYEQYF
CDR3nt: TGTGCCTGGAGCGCAGGGGGAAGCTCCTACGAGCAGTACTTC

abundance: .
v_gene: TRBV2
j_gene: TRBJ1-2
d_gene: .
CDR3aa: CASSVGGTNYGYTF
CDR3nt: TGTGCCAGCAGTGTCGGGGGGACCAACTATGGCTACACCTTC

abundance: .
v_gene: TRBV2
j_gene: TRBJ2-3
d_gene: TRBD2
CDR3aa: CASRLAGGTDTQYF
CDR3nt: TGTGCCAGCAGGCTAGCGGGGGGCACAGATACGCAGTATTTT

abundance: few
v_gene: TRBV5-1
j_gene: TRBJ1-5
d_gene: TRBD1
CDR3aa: CASSLGGQNQPQHF
CDR3nt: TGCGCCAGCAGCTTGGGGGGACAGAATCAGCCCCAGCATTTT

abundance: .
v_gene: TRBV5-1
j_gene: TRBJ1-1
d_gene: TRBD1
CDR3aa: CASSEPGTGETEAFF
CDR3nt: TGCGCCAGCAGCGAACCCGGGACAGGGGAAACTGAAGCTTTCTTT

abundance: .
v_gene: TRBV5-1
j_gene: TRBJ2-3
d_gene: .
CDR3aa: CASSSELGTDTQYF
CDR3nt: TGCGCCAGCAGCTCCGAACTAGGCACAGATACGCAGTATTTT

abundance: .
v_gene: TRBV30
j_gene: TRBJ2-5
d_gene: .
CDR3aa: CALRRGQETQYF
CDR3nt: TGTGCTCTGCGGAGGGGGCAAGAGACCCAGTACTTC

abundance: .
v_gene: TRBV4-1
j_gene: TRBJ2-2
d_gene: TRBD2
CDR3aa: CASSQGLAGVTGELFF
CDR3nt: TGCGCCAGCAGCCAAGGACTAGCGGGAGTCACCGGGGAGCTGTTTTTT

abundance: .
v_gene: TRBV6-5
j_gene: TRBJ1-1
d_gene: .
CDR3aa: CASSYSRELEAFF
CDR3nt: TGTGCCAGCAGTTACTCTAGGGAGTTAGAAGCTTTCTTT

abundance: .
v_gene: TRBV29-1
j_gene: TRBJ2-3
d_gene: .
CDR3aa: CSASQGGTDTQYF
CDR3nt: TGCAGCGCTTCACAGGGCGGCACAGATACGCAGTATTTT

abundance: .
v_gene: TRBV7-8
j_gene: TRBJ1-5
d_gene: .
CDR3aa: CASSFQAGSNQPQHF
CDR3nt: TGTGCCAGCAGTTTCCAGGCAGGTAGCAATCAGCCCCAGCATTTT

abundance: .
v_gene: TRBV27
j_gene: TRBJ1-2
d_gene: .
CDR3aa: CASSLDGYGYTF
CDR3nt: TGTGCCAGCAGTTTAGACGGCTATGGCTACACCTTC

abundance: .
v_gene: TRBV5-1
j_gene: TRBJ1-2
d_gene: .
CDR3aa: CASSWAGTPYGYTF
CDR3nt: TGCGCCAGCAGCTGGGCAGGGACTCCCTATGGCTACACCTTC

abundance: .
v_gene: TRBV11-2
j_gene: TRBJ2-7
d_gene: .
CDR3aa: CASSSNLQFYEQYF
CDR3nt: TGTGCCAGCAGCTCCAACCTACAGTTCTACGAGCAGTACTTC

abundance: .
v_gene: TRBV5-1
j_gene: TRBJ2-7
d_gene: .
CDR3aa: CASSPQGHEQYF
CDR3nt: TGCGCCAGCAGCCCTCAGGGACACGAGCAGTACTTC

abundance: .
v_gene: TRBV30
j_gene: TRBJ1-1
d_gene: TRBD1
CDR3aa: CAWSVSIQGFTEAFF
CDR3nt: TGTGCCTGGAGTGTATCCATACAGGGGTTCACTGAAGCTTTCTTT

abundance: .
v_gene: TRBV29-1
j_gene: TRBJ1-5
d_gene: .
CDR3aa: CSVGDSNQPQHF
CDR3nt: TGCAGCGTTGGTGATAGCAATCAGCCCCAGCATTTT

abundance: .
v_gene: TRBV29-1
j_gene: TRBJ2-2
d_gene: .
CDR3aa: CSAGGPMDTGELFF
CDR3nt: TGCAGCGCCGGCGGGCCGATGGACACCGGGGAGCTGTTTTTT

abundance: .
v_gene: TRBV9
j_gene: TRBJ2-1
d_gene: TRBD2
CDR3aa: CASSVASGGLHEQFF
CDR3nt: TGTGCCAGCAGCGTAGCTAGCGGGGGGCTGCATGAGCAGTTCTTC

abundance: .
v_gene: TRBV5-6
j_gene: TRBJ1-5
d_gene: .
CDR3aa: CASSLNLLGNQPQHF
CDR3nt: TGTGCCAGCAGCTTGAATCTCTTAGGCAATCAGCCCCAGCATTTT

abundance: .
v_gene: TRBV16
j_gene: TRBJ1-5
d_gene: .
CDR3aa: CASSQDNQPQHF
CDR3nt: TGTGCCAGCAGCCAAGACAATCAGCCCCAGCATTTT

abundance: .
v_gene: TRBV29-1
j_gene: TRBJ1-1
d_gene: .
CDR3aa: CSAQGFHTEAFF
CDR3nt: TGCAGCGCCCAGGGCTTCCACACTGAAGCTTTCTTT

abundance: few
v_gene: TRBV4-3
j_gene: TRBJ2-5
d_gene: .
CDR3aa: CASSQDTEETQYF
CDR3nt: TGCGCCAGCAGCCAAGATACAGAAGAGACCCAGTACTTC

abundance: .
v_gene: TRBV29-1
j_gene: TRBJ2-5
d_gene: .
CDR3aa: CSVEKAAGQETQYF
CDR3nt: TGCAGCGTTGAAAAAGCTGCGGGCCAAGAGACCCAGTACTTC

abundance: once
v_gene: TRBV4-2
j_gene: TRBJ1-4
d_gene: .
CDR3aa: CASSPRQAEEEKLFF
CDR3nt: TGTGCCAGCAGCCCTCGGCAGGCCGAGGAGGAAAAACTGTTTTTT

abundance: .
v_gene: TRBV29-1
j_gene: TRBJ2-5
d_gene: .
CDR3aa: CSVEERGLETQYF
CDR3nt: TGCAGCGTTGAAGAGCGGGGTTTAGAGACCCAGTACTTC

abundance: few
v_gene: TRBV4-2
j_gene: TRBJ2-2
d_gene: .
CDR3aa: CASSQDRGAGELFF
CDR3nt: TGTGCCAGCAGCCAAGACCGGGGAGCCGGGGAGCTGTTTTTT

abundance: .
v_gene: TRBV30
j_gene: TRBJ2-7
d_gene: .
CDR3aa: CAWSQPARTYYEQYF
CDR3nt: TGTGCCTGGAGTCAACCCGCCCGGACTTACTACGAGCAGTACTTC

abundance: .
v_gene: TRBV29-1
j_gene: TRBJ1-1
d_gene: TRBD1
CDR3aa: CSAKDRGRITEAFF
CDR3nt: TGCAGTGCTAAGGACAGGGGGCGAATAACTGAAGCTTTCTTT